These 29 T cell receptor beta chains originate from one sample sequenced in a study of T cell responses to AZD1222 COVID-19 vaccine. Repertoires were generated with immunoSEQ multiplex PCR, while TCRdb's copy carries only in-frame clones and drops some. The sample contains around 110,000 clones, 80% to 90% of which appear only once. Sequencing was performed on peripheral blood, taken on day 0 of AZD1222 vaccination. Receptors originate from an adult in good health.

The chain is built from TRBV29-1 and TRBJ2-5; tentative D call: TRBD1 (8 bases). Trimming removed 6 bases at V and 5 bases at J, with 13 bases between. Germline-derived CDR1 and CDR2 are SQVTM and ANQGSEA. The CDR3 sequence is 12 residues long. CDR3 sequence reads: CSVAQGGETQYF. For the CDR3, the DNA is TGCAGCGTAGCACAGGGGGGGGAGACCCAGTACTTC.

This chain uses TRBV15 with TRBJ2-5; D may be TRBD1 (5 bases). The CDR3 is 16 amino acids. The V and J ends lost 2 bases and 2 bases respectively, with 15 bases between them. Germline V gives CDR1 LNHNV, CDR2 YYDKDF (reference sequence). The CDR3 coding sequence is TGTGCCACCAGCAGAAAGAGGATTAACAGGCAAGAGACCCAGTACTTC. Amino acid sequence: CATSRKRINRQETQYF.

The chain joins TRBV27 to TRBJ2-7; 7 bases line up with TRBD2. V was clipped by 7 bases and J by 2 bases; unmatched bases: 11. The CDR3 runs to 15 residues. CDR1 is MNHEY and CDR2 is SMNVEV in the germline V gene (reference sequence). CDR3 in DNA: TGTGCCAGCACTTCCCGTAGCGGGTATGCCTACGAGCAGTACTTC. Translation: CASTSRSGYAYEQYF.

This chain joins TRBV4-3 and TRBJ2-5; 8 bases fit TRBD1. Per germline, CDR1 LGHNA and CDR2 YSLEER. This CDR3 is built from 15 residues. Unmatched junction bases numbered 5, after V lost 0 bases and J lost 5 bases. In DNA form, the CDR3 reads TGCGCCAGCAGCCAAGATTCAGGGGGCCGGGAGACCCAGTACTTC. This encodes CASSQDSGGRETQYF.

The chain has TRBV6-2 or TRBV6-3 and TRBJ1-1, with D hard to call. Germline CDR1 and CDR2: MNHEY and SVGEGT. CDR3 size: 14 residues. V was cut by 2 bases and J by 5 bases, with 12 bases left in between. The CDR3 region is CASSYRTALTEAFF. The CDR3, as DNA: TGTGCCAGCAGTTACCGGACCGCGTTAACTGAAGCTTTCTTT.

This clone was seen just once. The chain employs TRBV30 and TRBJ2-7; D unresolved. The CDR3 sequence is 12 residues long. Trimming stripped 0 bases from V and 2 bases from J, with 5 bases between. Germline lookup yields CDR1 GTSNPN and CDR2 SVGIG (reference sequence). The CDR3 DNA sequence: TGTGCCTGGAGTGTTGGTCCCTACGAGCAGTACTTC. Translated, it gives CAWSVGPYEQYF.

The rearrangement joins TRBV2 to TRBJ2-5; weak D call: TRBD1 (6 bases). This CDR3 region has 14 residues. The germline V and J ends were trimmed by 1 base and 2 bases, with 8 bases remaining between them. The germline gives CDR1 SNHLY, CDR2 FYNNEI. The CDR3: CASSEGRGQETQYF. The CDR3 DNA is TGTGCCAGCAGTGAAGGCAGGGGTCAAGAGACCCAGTACTTC. The entire variable domain, with the rest obtained from reference TRBV2 and TRBJ2-5, is as follows: EPEVTQTPSHQVTQMGQEVILRCVPISNHLYFYWYRQILGQKVEFLVSFYNNEISEKSEIFDDQFSVERPDGSNFTLKIRSTKLEDSAMYFCASSEGRGQETQYFGPGTRLLVL.

Notes on this clone: The sample has other DNA sequences that encode this CDR3 too. The V and J genes are TRBV27 and TRBJ2-7; 7 bases align to TRBD2. The germline CDR1 and CDR2 sequences are MNHEY and SMNVEV (reference sequence). The CDR3 runs 14 residues. V lost 3 bases to trimming and J lost 4 bases; unmatched junction nucleotides: 6. The CDR3 region has the DNA TGTGCCAGCAGTTTGCTAGCGGAGGGATACGAGCAGTACTTC. It is translated as CASSLLAEGYEQYF.

V gene TRBV27 combines with J gene TRBJ1-5; D is undetermined. Deletions cut 1 base from V and 5 bases from J, with 6 bases between. This CDR3 is 13 amino acids long. Germline loops: CDR1 MNHEY, CDR2 SMNVEV (reference sequence). DNA for the CDR3: TGTGCCAGCAGTTTATGGGGTGATCAGCCCCAGCATTTT. It yields the protein CASSLWGDQPQHF.

V usage is TRBV2 and J usage is TRBJ2-1; D not certain. The CDR3 has 14 residues. Germline V gene sequence: CDR1 SNHLY, CDR2 FYNNEI. V was trimmed by 5 bases and J by 4 bases, leaving 12 bases between them. The CDR3 coding sequence is TGTGCCAGCAGTATACGTCCAGGATACAATGAGCAGTTCTTC. Amino acids: CASSIRPGYNEQFF.

This chain connects TRBV5-1 to TRBJ2-1, with 7 bases identical to TRBD2. CDR1 is SGHRS, CDR2 YFSETQ, per germline. V dropped 2 bases and J dropped 0; count of bases not matched to a gene: 8. This CDR3 region has 17 residues. The CDR3 nucleotides read TGCGCCAGCAGCTTCCGGCTAGCGGAGACCTCCTACAATGAGCAGTTCTTC. Amino acid sequence: CASSFRLAETSYNEQFF. Complete variable domain (other parts from reference TRBV5-1 and TRBJ2-1): KAGVTQTPRYLIKTRGQQVTLSCSPISGHRSVSWYQQTPGQGLQFLFEYFSETQRNKGNFPGRFSGRQFSNSRSEMNVSTLELGDSALYLCASSFRLAETSYNEQFFGPGTRLTVL.

The genes are TRBV5-4 and TRBJ2-4, with TRBD1 as a possible D gene (6 bases). Trimming cost V 2 bases and J 0 bases, with 18 bases left between them. CDR1 and CDR2 from the germline V gene are SGHNT and YYREEE (reference sequence). The CDR3 runs 18 residues. Here the CDR3 DNA reads TGTGCCAGCAGCTTACAGGGTAGGGTCGAACTAGCCAAAAACATTCAGTACTTC. This sequence encodes CASSLQGRVELAKNIQYF.

Concerning this clone itself: At the DNA level, this CDR3 is encoded by other sequences in the same sample as well. The CDR3 protein is CASSVDPGSTEAFF. In DNA form, the CDR3 reads TGTGCCAGCAGCGTAGATCCAGGCTCAACTGAAGCTTTCTTT. The rearrangement links TRBV9 to TRBJ1-1; no definite D call. V was pared by 0 bases and J by 5 bases, with 11 bases between. The germline V gene has CDR1 SGDLS and CDR2 YYNGEE. The CDR3 length is 14 residues.

The chain combines TRBV19 with TRBJ2-2; D gene ambiguous. Trimming pared 8 bases from V and 1 base from J, leaving 8 bases between. CDR1 is LNHDA and CDR2 is SQIVND in the germline V gene (reference sequence). The CDR3 length is 13 residues. CDR3 sequence: CASRMGNTGELFF. The CDR3 bases are TGTGCCAGTCGGATGGGGAACACCGGGGAGCTGTTTTTT. The whole variable domain, filled in from reference TRBV19 and TRBJ2-2, reads DGGITQSPKYLFRKEGQNVTLSCEQNLNHDAMYWYRQDPGQGLRLIYYSQIVNDFQKGDIAEGYSVSREKKESFPLTVTSAQKNPTAFYLCASRMGNTGELFFGEGSRLTVL.

This rearrangement joins TRBV5-1 to TRBJ1-2; 9 positions agree with TRBD1. The CDR3 runs to 14 residues. V was clipped by 3 bases and J by 8 bases; unmatched bases: 8. Germline V gives CDR1 SGHRS, CDR2 YFSETQ. The CDR3 DNA is TGCGCCAGCAGCTGGGGACAGGGAATGGAGGGCTACACCTTC. Residues: CASSWGQGMEGYTF.

CDR3 sequence reads: CASSPGGDGNTIYF. The CDR3 region has the DNA TGCGCCAGCAGCCCAGGGGGCGACGGAAACACCATATATTTT. This chain connects TRBV5-1 to TRBJ1-3; 8 nucleotides agree with TRBD1. The CDR3 extends over 14 amino acids. With V trimmed by 4 bases and J by 4 bases, 4 bases remained unmatched. Per the germline V gene, CDR1 is SGHRS and CDR2 is YFSETQ.

This sequence joins TRBV7-9 and TRBJ2-1; D is possibly TRBD2 (6 bases). The CDR3 runs to 12 residues. Trimming left V 4 bases short and J 8 bases short, with 9 bases between. Germline values: CDR1 SEHNR, CDR2 FQNEAQ (reference sequence). For the CDR3, the DNA is TGTGCCAGCAGCTCAACTAGCCATGAGCAGTTCTTC. The encoded protein is CASSSTSHEQFF. Based on the CDR3 plus reference TRBV7-9 and TRBJ2-1, the full variable domain is DTGVSQNPRHKITKRGQNVTFRCDPISEHNRLYWYRQTLGQGPEFLTYFQNEAQLEKSRLLSDRFSAERPKGSFSTLEIQRTEQGDSAMYLCASSSTSHEQFFGPGTRLTVL.

The DNA for the CDR3 is TGTGCCAGCAGCTTGGTTCGGGACACTGAAGCTTTCTTT. Amino acid sequence: CASSLVRDTEAFF. The rearrangement links TRBV5-5 to TRBJ1-1; no clear D. Deletions cut 0 bases from V and 3 bases from J, with 6 bases between. The CDR3 loop spans 13 amino acids. Germline loops: CDR1 SGHKS, CDR2 YYEKEE (reference sequence).

The rearrangement uses TRBV5-4 and TRBJ1-2; TRBD1 might be the D (5 bases). CDR3 size: 13 residues. Germline lookup yields CDR1 SGHNT and CDR2 YYREEE (reference sequence). The V end lost 3 bases, the J end lost 5 bases, and 11 bases lay between the germline ends. This CDR3 is CASSYDTGYGYTF. The CDR3 DNA reads TGTGCCAGCAGCTATGATACAGGTTATGGCTACACCTTC.

This clone was recorded once. This chain links TRBV28 with TRBJ2-4, with D possibly TRBD1 on 5 matching bases. Trimming removed 5 bases from V and 2 bases from J, with 13 bases in between. In germline, CDR1 is MDHEN, CDR2 SYDVKM. The CDR3 loop spans 15 amino acids. In DNA form, the CDR3 reads TGTGCCAGCAGTCAGTCACAGGCGACCAAAAACATTCAGTACTTC. This codes for CASSQSQATKNIQYF.

The V gene is TRBV3-1 (or the pseudogene TRBV3-2), the J gene TRBJ2-5; D remains unclear. Between the trimmed V and J ends, which lost 2 bases and 3 bases, there was a span of 10 bases. Germline lookup yields CDR1 LGHDT and CDR2 YNNKEL (reference sequence). There are 14 residues in the CDR3. The CDR3: CASSQRAVKETQYF. The CDR3 bases are TGTGCCAGCAGCCAACGGGCTGTAAAAGAGACCCAGTACTTC.

The CDR3 region has the DNA TGCACTCCCCGACGGGGCGAGCAGTACTTC. Translating gives CTPRRGEQYF. This chain links TRBV20-1 with TRBJ2-7; D perhaps matches TRBD2 (5 bases). Germline CDR1 reads DFQATT; CDR2 reads SNEGSKA (reference sequence). This CDR3 contains 10 residues.

This clone was observed a single time. A single base separates this from a much larger clone, so it may be a read error. The chain has TRBV9 and TRBJ2-7, with 10 positions matching TRBD2. Germline trimming cut 2 bases from V and 2 bases from J; bases unmatched to any gene: 4. The CDR3 has 15 residues. The germline V gene has CDR1 SGDLS and CDR2 YYNGEE. CDR3 DNA sequence: TGTGCCAGCAGCGTGGGACTAGCGAATACCTACGAGCAGTACTTC. Amino acids: CASSVGLANTYEQYF.

The chain combines TRBV3-1 (or the pseudogene TRBV3-2) with TRBJ2-3; no clear D. This CDR3 has 12 amino acids. From germline, CDR1 is LGHDT and CDR2 YNNKEL (reference sequence). Trimming left V 1 base short and J 2 bases short, with 1 base between. The CDR3 spells CASSQATDTQYF. The CDR3 coding sequence is TGTGCCAGCAGCCAAGCCACAGATACGCAGTATTTT.

V is TRBV24-1 and J is TRBJ1-4; 7 bases align to TRBD1. The CDR3 is 14 amino acids. Germline V gives CDR1 KGHDR, CDR2 SFDVKD. V lost 4 bases to trimming and J lost 2 bases; unmatched junction nucleotides: 0. The CDR3 bases are TGTGCCACCAGTGAGACAGGGACTAATGAAAAACTGTTTTTT. Encoded protein: CATSETGTNEKLFF.

The rearrangement links TRBV28 to TRBJ2-7; 7 nucleotides agree with TRBD1. Germline V gene data show CDR1 as MDHEN and CDR2 as SYDVKM. The CDR3 length is 13 residues. V shed 3 bases, J shed 3 bases, and the junction held 2 bases outside the gene matches. CDR3 residues: CASSFQGDYEQYF. In nucleotides, the CDR3 is TGTGCCAGCAGTTTTCAGGGGGACTACGAGCAGTACTTC.

The gene calls are TRBV12-3 or TRBV12-4 and TRBJ2-7; possibly TRBD2 for D (5 bases). The CDR3 runs to 12 residues. Trimming took off 5 bases at V and 6 bases at J, with 11 bases between the two ends. This chain's CDR3 is CASSLTGFEQYF. CDR3 sequence (DNA): TGTGCCAGCAGTCTGACGGGGTTCGAGCAGTACTTC.

The rearrangement uses TRBV10-3 and TRBJ2-3, with a weak D call TRBD2 (5 bases). The CDR3 consists of 15 residues. The V and J ends lost 5 bases and 0 bases respectively, with 12 bases between them. CDR1 and CDR2 (germline): ENHRY, SYGVKD. The CDR3 sequence is CAISSIGGSTDTQYF. Written as DNA, the CDR3 is TGTGCCATCAGTTCGATCGGCGGGAGCACAGATACGCAGTATTTT.

The count of this clone is one. The chain employs TRBV27 and TRBJ2-6; TRBD2 might be the D (5 bases). CDR1 is MNHEY and CDR2 is SMNVEV in the germline V gene (reference sequence). The V end was cut by 5 bases, the J end by 3 bases, with 20 bases between. The CDR3 runs 18 residues. The CDR3 DNA reads TGTGCCAGCAGTGCCGGGATCCTCCCCCCTGATGGGGCCAACGTCCTGACTTTC. It translates to CASSAGILPPDGANVLTF.